This T cell receptor (beta chain) was retrieved from a study of untreated major depressive disorder. Study conclusions and caveats: Depressed patients' CD4+ T cells carried increased TRBV05-01 (Vbeta 5.1) usage versus control CD4+ T cells.

TCRdb's table, derived via immunoSEQ multiplex PCR, lists solely in-frame clones and lacks some. In the table there are under 30,000 clones, roughly nine tenths of which are singletons. The CDR3 is made up of 16 amino acids. V was shortened by 3 bases and J by 2 bases, with 15 bases between the two germline ends. Germline lookup yields CDR1 SGHAT and CDR2 FQDESV (reference sequence). A remark on this clone: Antigen: not known.

The receptor was derived from a woman younger than 45 with major depressive disorder. The sample comprised CD4+ T cells from PBMCs. The V gene is TRBV11-1, the J gene TRBJ2-3; D remains ambiguous. The CDR3 DNA reads as TGTGCCAGCAGCTTCTCTCCTGACTTCATCACAGATACGCAGTATTTT. Translated: CASSFSPDFITDTQYF.